The 24 T cell receptor beta chains in this list originate from one sample, sequenced in a study of CD4 T cells in relation to SARS-CoV-2 and coronaviruses. Assay used: immunoSEQ multiplex PCR; TCRdb lists only in-frame clones, some missing. This sample has 20,000 to 25,000 clones; around three quarters occur once, and the top ten carry approximately 15%. Unexposed donor CD4+ T cells date from about 2011-2018, before the COVID-19 pandemic. Isolation of CD4+ T cells took place after around eleven days in culture. No antigen has been assigned to these receptors. The sequenced sample consisted of CD4+ T cells from PBMCs, cultured in vitro. The receptors shown here come from a human donor in good health.

In this sample, this clone is large. V and J are TRBV6-6 and TRBJ2-5; 7 positions match TRBD1. V was pared by 6 bases and J by 1 base, with 8 bases of the junction left unmatched. Germline V gene lookup returns CDR1 MNHNY and CDR2 SVGAGI (reference sequence). This CDR3 spans 15 amino acids. This chain's CDR3 is CASRPGQTLQETQYF. In nucleotides, the CDR3 is TGTGCCAGCAGGCCGGGACAGACTCTCCAAGAGACCCAGTACTTC.

The chain uses TRBV7-3 and TRBJ1-1; the D gene is possibly TRBD1 (6 bases). CDR1 and CDR2 from the germline V gene are SGHTA and FQGTGA. CDR3 length equals 14 residues. Deletions cut 5 bases from V and 3 bases from J, with 13 bases between. CDR3 loop: CASSLTGTDTEAFF. In nucleotides, the CDR3 is TGTGCCAGCAGCCTGACAGGAACGGACACTGAAGCTTTCTTT. The variable domain in full, completed from reference TRBV7-3 and TRBJ1-1, reads GAGVSQTPSNKVTEKGKYVELRCDPISGHTALYWYRQSLGQGPEFLIYFQGTGAADDSGLPNDRFFAVRPEGSVSTLKIQRTERGDSAVYLCASSLTGTDTEAFFGQGTRLTVV.

This clone was found once. This rearrangement joins TRBV5-1 to TRBJ2-1, with no clear D. Between the trimmed V and J ends, which lost 0 bases and 2 bases, there was a span of 9 bases. The CDR3 contains 15 residues. Per germline, CDR1 SGHRS and CDR2 YFSETQ. CDR3 region: CASSLGAEPYNEQFF. DNA of the CDR3: TGCGCCAGCAGCTTGGGTGCGGAGCCCTACAATGAGCAGTTCTTC.

The genes are TRBV25-1 and TRBJ2-1; 11 bases map to TRBD2. V trimming: 6 bases; J trimming: 2 bases; junction bases outside the gene matches: 9. Germline V gives CDR1 MGHDK, CDR2 SYGVNS. This CDR3 comprises 17 residues. The CDR3 protein is CASRPVTSGATYNEQFF. Here the CDR3 DNA reads TGTGCCAGCAGACCGGTGACTAGCGGGGCTACCTACAATGAGCAGTTCTTC.

This clone was observed a few times. This rearrangement joins TRBV19 to TRBJ2-1, with 9 bases lining up with TRBD1. This CDR3 comprises 13 residues. The germline CDR1 and CDR2 sequences are LNHDA and SQIVND (reference sequence). V was clipped by 10 bases and J by 14 bases; unmatched bases: 15. The CDR3 region is CATTDRDRDGKFF. The CDR3 bases are TGTGCCACAACCGACCGGGACAGGGACGGGAAGTTCTTC. Based on the CDR3 plus reference TRBV19 and TRBJ2-1, the full variable domain is DGGITQSPKYLFRKEGQNVTLSCEQNLNHDAMYWYRQDPGQGLRLIYYSQIVNDFQKGDIAEGYSVSREKKESFPLTVTSAQKNPTAFYLCATTDRDRDGKFFGPGTRLTVL.

The chain recombines TRBV18 with TRBJ2-7, with D perhaps matching TRBD1 (5 bases). Trimming removed 1 base at V and 3 bases at J, with 7 bases between. Germline values: CDR1 KGHSH, CDR2 LQKENI. The CDR3 is made up of 13 amino acids. CDR3 nucleotide sequence: TGTGCCAGCTCACCACTAACAGGCTACGAGCAGTACTTC. As protein: CASSPLTGYEQYF.

This clone was detected a few times. V and J are TRBV18 and TRBJ2-7; D remains ambiguous. Germline CDR1 and CDR2: KGHSH and LQKENI. This CDR3 contains 14 residues. V lost 0 bases and J 2 bases, leaving 8 bases between the germline ends. This chain's CDR3 is CASSPPSFAYEQYF. The CDR3 nucleotides read TGTGCCAGCTCACCACCAAGCTTTGCCTACGAGCAGTACTTC.

The rearrangement joins TRBV28 to TRBJ2-6; D gene unclear. The CDR3 consists of 16 residues. Germline assignment: CDR1 MDHEN and CDR2 SYDVKM. V was pared by 5 bases and J by 0 bases, with 11 bases between. This CDR3 is CASSPDAPSGANVLTF. DNA for the CDR3: TGTGCCAGCAGTCCCGACGCTCCCTCTGGGGCCAACGTCCTGACTTTC. The whole variable domain, remainder taken from reference TRBV28 and TRBJ2-6, is DVKVTQSSRYLVKRTGEKVFLECVQDMDHENMFWYRQDPGLGLRLIYFSYDVKMKEKGDIPEGYSVSREKKERFSLILESASTNQTSMYLCASSPDAPSGANVLTFGAGSRLTVL.

V and J are TRBV18 and TRBJ2-7; D unresolved. This CDR3 has 13 residues. The V and J ends lost 3 bases and 7 bases respectively, with 13 bases between them. The germline gives CDR1 KGHSH, CDR2 LQKENI. The CDR3: CASSPDALEEQYF. For the CDR3, the DNA is TGTGCCAGCTCACCGGATGCCCTTGAGGAGCAGTACTTC.

The chain combines TRBV28 with TRBJ1-1, with D tentatively TRBD1 (6 bases). Trimming cost V 6 bases and J 3 bases, with 11 bases left between them. The CDR3 is 13 amino acids. Germline CDR1 reads MDHEN; CDR2 reads SYDVKM. The CDR3 DNA sequence: TGTGCCAGCAGGCCTCAGGGGTACACTGAAGCTTTCTTT. It encodes CASRPQGYTEAFF.

This clone was detected once. The gene calls are TRBV19 and TRBJ1-5; 7 nucleotides agree with TRBD1. Germline V lookup: CDR1 LNHDA, CDR2 SQIVND (reference sequence). CDR3 length: 14 amino acids. V lost 4 bases to trimming and J lost 2 bases; unmatched junction nucleotides: 2. CDR3 in DNA: TGTGCCAGTAGTAGACAGGGCGGCAATCAGCCCCAGCATTTT. Its translation is CASSRQGGNQPQHF.

This clone is medium-sized (0.01 to 0.1%) by share. The chain links TRBV24-1 to TRBJ2-2, with 7 bases matching TRBD2. Germline assignment: CDR1 KGHDR and CDR2 SFDVKD. V was clipped by 9 bases and J by 3 bases; unmatched bases: 6. The CDR3 runs 14 residues. In DNA form, the CDR3 reads TGTGCCACCCGAGGAGGGAGGGACACCGGGGAGCTGTTTTTT. Protein sequence: CATRGGRDTGELFF.

This clone was observed a handful of times. The rearrangement links TRBV4-2 to TRBJ2-1, with 11 bases that match TRBD2. V gave up 4 bases and J gave up 6 bases; unmatched junction bases: 5. The CDR3 length is 15 residues. The germline CDR1 and CDR2 sequences are LGHNA and YNFKEQ. Here the CDR3 reads CASSPIAGGGNEQFF. CDR3 nucleotides: TGTGCCAGCAGCCCCATAGCGGGAGGGGGCAATGAGCAGTTCTTC.

This rearrangement joins TRBV3-1 (or the pseudogene TRBV3-2) to TRBJ2-7; 9 bases agree with TRBD2. Germline CDR1 is LGHDT and CDR2 is YNNKEL (reference sequence). There are 16 residues in the CDR3. J lost 3 bases, V lost 4 bases, and 10 bases had no gene match. CDR3 sequence reads: CASSLRGGRAVYEQYF. DNA for the CDR3: TGTGCCAGCAGCCTGAGGGGCGGGAGGGCCGTCTACGAGCAGTACTTC.

The chain employs TRBV18 and TRBJ1-3, with 8 positions matching TRBD1. Germline V gene data show CDR1 as KGHSH and CDR2 as LQKENI. J lost 2 bases, V lost 0 bases, and 12 bases had no gene match. This CDR3 comprises 19 residues. The CDR3 loop is CASSPPGQVYKGPGNTIYF. The CDR3 nucleotides are TGTGCCAGCTCACCACCGGGACAGGTATACAAGGGACCTGGAAACACCATATATTTT.

The chain joins TRBV5-1 to TRBJ2-1, with 10 bases identical to TRBD1. V was pared by 0 bases and J by 7 bases, with 7 bases of the junction left unmatched. The CDR3 is 16 residues long. Germline V gene lookup returns CDR1 SGHRS and CDR2 YFSETQ. CDR3 sequence (DNA): TGCGCCAGCAGCTTGGCGCCGGGACAGGGGTGGAATGAGCAGTTCTTC. This translates into CASSLAPGQGWNEQFF.

V usage is TRBV5-1 and J usage is TRBJ2-5; D is tentatively TRBD1 or TRBD2 (5 bases each). The CDR3 length is 15 residues. Trimming shortened V by 4 bases and J by 2 bases, and 15 bases separated the two germline ends. CDR1 and CDR2 from the germline V gene are SGHRS and YFSETQ. CDR3 amino acids: CASSPNGAAQETQYF. The CDR3 DNA follows: TGCGCCAGCAGCCCCAACGGGGCGGCGCAAGAGACCCAGTACTTC.

The chain links TRBV2 to TRBJ1-6, with TRBD1 matching over 7 bases. This CDR3 has 15 residues. Per germline, CDR1 SNHLY and CDR2 FYNNEI. V was clipped by 11 bases and J by 0 bases; unmatched bases: 7. This CDR3 is CAGKGASSYNSPLHF. In nucleotides, the CDR3 is TGTGCCGGAAAGGGGGCGAGCTCCTATAATTCACCCCTCCACTTT.

This sequence joins TRBV25-1 and TRBJ1-4, with D uncertain. Deletions cut 1 base from V and 12 bases from J, with 12 bases between. This CDR3 is built from 13 residues. Per germline, CDR1 MGHDK and CDR2 SYGVNS. The DNA of the CDR3 is TGTGCCAGCAGTGAATCCGGCGGATTGGAACTGTTTTTT. It is translated as CASSESGGLELFF. Filled out from reference TRBV25-1 and TRBJ1-4, the complete variable domain reads EADIYQTPRYLVIGTGKKITLECSQTMGHDKMYWYQQDPGMELHLIHYSYGVNSTEKGDLSSESTVSRIRTEHFPLTLESARPSHTSQYLCASSESGGLELFFGSGTQLSVL.

V and J are TRBV18 and TRBJ2-3, with unresolved D. The CDR3 loop spans 14 amino acids. V gave up 4 bases and J gave up 4 bases, with 12 bases separating them. From germline, CDR1 is KGHSH and CDR2 LQKENI. CDR3 region: CASSRNSLADTQYF. The CDR3 DNA sequence: TGTGCCAGCTCACGGAATAGTTTGGCAGATACGCAGTATTTT.

This clone has just a few counts. The rearrangement joins TRBV25-1 to TRBJ1-5; D remains ambiguous. The V and J ends lost 4 bases and 2 bases respectively, with 21 bases between them. This CDR3 is built from 18 residues. Per the germline V gene, CDR1 is MGHDK and CDR2 is SYGVNS. CDR3 DNA: TGTGCCAGCAGTGCAAACCAGGACTCTGGGATACGCAATCAGCCCCAGCATTTT. Protein: CASSANQDSGIRNQPQHF.

This clone was seen a few times. The CDR3 reads CASAGVSNNEQFF. CDR3 sequence (DNA): TGTGCCAGCGCGGGGGTGAGTAACAATGAGCAGTTCTTC. The gene calls are TRBV11-2 and TRBJ2-1; 7 bases are shared with TRBD2. V was pared by 8 bases and J by 5 bases, with 6 bases of the junction left unmatched. The CDR3 covers 13 residues. Germline V gene sequence: CDR1 SGHAT, CDR2 FQNNGV.

The V call is TRBV7-3, the J call TRBJ1-2, with D perhaps matching TRBD1 (6 bases). V gave up 0 bases and J gave up 4 bases, with 15 bases separating them. Germline V lookup: CDR1 SGHTA, CDR2 FQGTGA. The CDR3 length is 16 residues. The CDR3 reads CASSLTREGGTYGYTF. The CDR3 region has the DNA TGTGCCAGCAGCTTAACGCGTGAGGGGGGAACCTATGGCTACACCTTC.

A single count supports this clone. The chain couples TRBV18 to TRBJ2-3, with D perhaps matching TRBD1 (5 bases). The CDR3 runs 14 residues. V dropped 2 bases and J dropped 5 bases, with 11 bases sitting between them. Germline-derived CDR1 and CDR2 are KGHSH and LQKENI. CDR3 in amino acids: CASSPKGSGDTQYF. CDR3 in DNA: TGTGCCAGCTCACCAAAGGGGTCCGGAGATACGCAGTATTTT.